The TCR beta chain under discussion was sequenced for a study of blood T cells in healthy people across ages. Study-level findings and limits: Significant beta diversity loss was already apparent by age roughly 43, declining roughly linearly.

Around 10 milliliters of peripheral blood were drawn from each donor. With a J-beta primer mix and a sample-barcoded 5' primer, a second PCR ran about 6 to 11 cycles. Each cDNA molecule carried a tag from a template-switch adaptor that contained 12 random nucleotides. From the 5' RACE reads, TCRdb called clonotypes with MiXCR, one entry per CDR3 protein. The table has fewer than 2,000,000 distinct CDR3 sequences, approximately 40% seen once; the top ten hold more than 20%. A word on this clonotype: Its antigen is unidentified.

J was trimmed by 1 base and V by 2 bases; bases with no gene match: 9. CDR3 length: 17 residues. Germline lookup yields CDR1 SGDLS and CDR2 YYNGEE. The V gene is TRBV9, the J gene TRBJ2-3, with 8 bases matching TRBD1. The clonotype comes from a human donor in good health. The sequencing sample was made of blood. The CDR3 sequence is CASSVSDRGLGTDTQYF. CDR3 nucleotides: TGTGCCAGCAGCGTTTCCGACAGGGGTTTAGGCACAGATACGCAGTATTTT.